The TCR beta chain under discussion was sequenced for a study of cytomegalovirus exposure and HLA in healthy donors. Study-level information: Across a few hundred genotyped donors, about 80% landed in the Caucasian-associated ancestry cluster.

In the PCR, 60 Vbeta and 13 Jbeta primers were used. Some clones are missing from TCRdb's copy, which holds only in-frame ones; the method was immunoSEQ multiplex PCR. The sample holds about 200,000 clones, 65% to 80% seen once. Overall study results and limits: An analysis was carried out later, and it reportedly showed fewer N-insertions in an Asian-associated ancestry cluster than the approximately 700-donor mean. Earlier findings revealed that most TCR beta V segments proved productive either about 87% or about 30% of the time. Highly shared variants forming one cluster were likely a sequencing artifact.

Concerning this clone itself: Its antigen is not identified.

Germline V gene sequence: CDR1 SGDLS, CDR2 YYNGEE. The ends lost 0 bases at V and 4 bases at J; junction bases unmatched: 7. The CDR3 runs to 17 residues. The chain is built from TRBV9 and TRBJ2-2; 9 nucleotides agree with TRBD2. The sequenced sample was PBMCs. The receptor was derived from a man aged 45-60 years in good health and CMV-seronegative. CDR3 in DNA: TGTGCCAGCAGCGTAGTGAGCGGGAGGTCGGTCACCGGGGAGCTGTTTTTT. As protein: CASSVVSGRSVTGELFF.